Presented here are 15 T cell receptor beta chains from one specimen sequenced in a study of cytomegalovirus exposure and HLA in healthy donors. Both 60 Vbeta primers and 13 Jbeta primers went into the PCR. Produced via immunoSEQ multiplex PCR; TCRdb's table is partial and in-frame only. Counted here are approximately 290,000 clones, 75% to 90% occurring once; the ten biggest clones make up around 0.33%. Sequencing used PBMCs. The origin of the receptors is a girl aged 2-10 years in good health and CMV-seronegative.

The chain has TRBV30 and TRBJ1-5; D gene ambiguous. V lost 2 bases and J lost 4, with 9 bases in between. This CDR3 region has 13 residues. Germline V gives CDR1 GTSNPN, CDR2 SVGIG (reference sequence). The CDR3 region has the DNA TGTGCCTGGAGTCCCCCAGTAAATCAGCCCCAGCATTTT. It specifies CAWSPPVNQPQHF.

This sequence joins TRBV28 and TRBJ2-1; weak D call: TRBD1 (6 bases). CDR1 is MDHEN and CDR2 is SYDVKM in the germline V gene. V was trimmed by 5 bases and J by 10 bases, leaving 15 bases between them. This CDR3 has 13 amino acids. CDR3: CASSKPDSLEQFF. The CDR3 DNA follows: TGTGCCAGCAGTAAACCGGACAGTTTAGAGCAGTTCTTC.

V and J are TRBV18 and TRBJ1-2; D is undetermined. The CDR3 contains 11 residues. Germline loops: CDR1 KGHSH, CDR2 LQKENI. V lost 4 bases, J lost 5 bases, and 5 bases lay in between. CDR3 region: CASSLQYGYTF. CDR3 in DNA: TGTGCCAGCTCACTACAATATGGCTACACCTTC.

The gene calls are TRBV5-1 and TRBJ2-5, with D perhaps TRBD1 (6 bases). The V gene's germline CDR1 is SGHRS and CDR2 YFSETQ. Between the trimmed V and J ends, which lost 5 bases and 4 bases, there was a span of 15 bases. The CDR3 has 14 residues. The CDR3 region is CASSYRAGRETQYF. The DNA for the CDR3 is TGCGCCAGCAGTTACAGGGCAGGGAGAGAGACCCAGTACTTC.

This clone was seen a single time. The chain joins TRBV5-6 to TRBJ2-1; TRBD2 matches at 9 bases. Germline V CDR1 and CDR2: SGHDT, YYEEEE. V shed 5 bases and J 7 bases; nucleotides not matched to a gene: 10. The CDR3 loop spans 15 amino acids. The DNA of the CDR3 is TGTGCCAGCAGTAACCCAGCGGGAGGTCGGAATGAGCAGTTCTTC. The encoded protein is CASSNPAGGRNEQFF.

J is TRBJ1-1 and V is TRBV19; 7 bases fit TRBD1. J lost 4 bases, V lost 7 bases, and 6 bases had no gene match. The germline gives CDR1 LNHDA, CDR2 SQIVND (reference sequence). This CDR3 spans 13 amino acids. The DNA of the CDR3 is TGTGCCAGTAAAACAGGGGAGGTCACTGAAGCTTTCTTT. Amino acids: CASKTGEVTEAFF. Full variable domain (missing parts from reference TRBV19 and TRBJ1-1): DGGITQSPKYLFRKEGQNVTLSCEQNLNHDAMYWYRQDPGQGLRLIYYSQIVNDFQKGDIAEGYSVSREKKESFPLTVTSAQKNPTAFYLCASKTGEVTEAFFGQGTRLTVV.

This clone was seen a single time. The CDR3 DNA is TGTGCCAGCAGGTGGCTTGCGAGCGGGAGCTCCTACGAGCAGTACTTC. This sequence encodes CASRWLASGSSYEQYF. V is TRBV28 and J is TRBJ2-7; 8 nucleotides match TRBD2. The germline gives CDR1 MDHEN, CDR2 SYDVKM. J was trimmed by 0 bases and V by 6 bases; bases with no gene match: 10. The CDR3 loop spans 16 amino acids. The variable domain in full, completed from reference TRBV28 and TRBJ2-7, reads DVKVTQSSRYLVKRTGEKVFLECVQDMDHENMFWYRQDPGLGLRLIYFSYDVKMKEKGDIPEGYSVSREKKERFSLILESASTNQTSMYLCASRWLASGSSYEQYFGPGTRLTVT.

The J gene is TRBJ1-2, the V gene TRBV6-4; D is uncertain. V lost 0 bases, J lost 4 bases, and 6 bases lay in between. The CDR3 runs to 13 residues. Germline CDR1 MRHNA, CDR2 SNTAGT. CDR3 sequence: CASSDSVGYGYTF. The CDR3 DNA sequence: TGTGCCAGCAGTGACTCCGTCGGCTATGGCTACACCTTC.

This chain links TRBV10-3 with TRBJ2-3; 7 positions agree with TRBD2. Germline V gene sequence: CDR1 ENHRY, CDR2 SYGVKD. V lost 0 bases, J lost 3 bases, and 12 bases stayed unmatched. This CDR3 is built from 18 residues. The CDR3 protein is CAISESIFLADYTDTQYF. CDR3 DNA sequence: TGTGCCATCAGTGAGTCGATTTTCCTAGCGGATTATACAGATACGCAGTATTTT.

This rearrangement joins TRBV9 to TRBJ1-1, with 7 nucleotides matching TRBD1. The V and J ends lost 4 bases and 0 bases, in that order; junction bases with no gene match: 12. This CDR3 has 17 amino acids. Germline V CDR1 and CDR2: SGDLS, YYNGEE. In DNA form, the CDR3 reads TGTGCCAGCAGCATCAGGGAGACAGGGACTCTGAACACTGAAGCTTTCTTT. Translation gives CASSIRETGTLNTEAFF.

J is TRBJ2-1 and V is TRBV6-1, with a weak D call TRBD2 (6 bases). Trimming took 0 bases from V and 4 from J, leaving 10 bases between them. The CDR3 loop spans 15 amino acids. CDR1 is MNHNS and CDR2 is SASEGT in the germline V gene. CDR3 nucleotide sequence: TGTGCCAGCAGTGAAGCGGGAGGCCCTTACAATGAGCAGTTCTTC. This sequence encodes CASSEAGGPYNEQFF.

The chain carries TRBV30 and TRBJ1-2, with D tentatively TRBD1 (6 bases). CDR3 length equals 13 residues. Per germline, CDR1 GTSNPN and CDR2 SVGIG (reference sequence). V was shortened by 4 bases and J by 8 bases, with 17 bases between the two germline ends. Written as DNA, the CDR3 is TGTGCCTGGATGGAGAACAGGGATGCGGGCTACACCTTC. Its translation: CAWMENRDAGYTF.

As DNA, the CDR3 is TGTGCCAGCTCACCACCGGTCAGTCAAAACATTCAGTACTTC. Translating gives CASSPPVSQNIQYF. The genes are TRBV18 and TRBJ2-4; the D is unclear. There are 14 residues in the CDR3. From germline, CDR1 is KGHSH and CDR2 LQKENI. V lost 0 bases to trimming and J lost 5 bases, with 8 bases between them.

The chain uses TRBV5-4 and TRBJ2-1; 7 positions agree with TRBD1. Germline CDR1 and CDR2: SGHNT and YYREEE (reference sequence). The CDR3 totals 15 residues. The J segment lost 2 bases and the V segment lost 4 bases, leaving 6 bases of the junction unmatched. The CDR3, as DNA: TGTGCCAGCAGCCCTCGACAGGGACCCTACAATGAGCAGTTCTTC. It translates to CASSPRQGPYNEQFF.

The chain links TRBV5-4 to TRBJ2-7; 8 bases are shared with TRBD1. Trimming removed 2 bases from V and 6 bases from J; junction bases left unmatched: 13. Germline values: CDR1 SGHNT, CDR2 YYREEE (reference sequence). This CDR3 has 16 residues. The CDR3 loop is CASSFAPGAGGVEQYF. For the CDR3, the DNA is TGTGCCAGCAGCTTCGCCCCCGGGGCAGGGGGCGTCGAGCAGTACTTC.